Each of the 14 T cell receptor beta chains below was sequenced from the same sample in a study of OX40 agonist ivuxolimab in advanced cancers. The receptor library was made with the immunoSEQ multiplex PCR assay. TCRdb limited this immuneACCESS table to in-frame rearrangements with V and J called. A share of clones is missing; checked studies link under half to unresolved V genes, and the rest is unexplained. Across this sample there are around 38,000 clones, with under 85% seen only once. In total, the top ten clones hold about 13% of the sample. The sequenced sample was CD4+ or CD8+ T cells sorted from blood, obtained in a trial of the OX40 agonist ivuxolimab. These receptors were obtained from an adult with an advanced solid tumor such as melanoma, head and neck, liver or kidney cancer.

This clone turned up a few times. CDR3 sequence: CASSFGQGYEQYF. CDR3 nucleotides: TGTGCCAGCAGCTTTGGACAGGGCTACGAGCAGTACTTC. The chain has TRBV7-6 and TRBJ2-7, with 8 bases that match TRBD1. The CDR3 loop spans 13 amino acids. Germline V CDR1 and CDR2: SGHVS, FNYEAQ. The junction had 1 base not matched to a gene; V was cut back by 3 bases and J by 3 bases.

CDR3 amino acids: CASRGGTGATEAFF. The CDR3 DNA is TGTGCCAGCCGAGGGGGTACAGGGGCCACTGAAGCTTTCTTT. The genes are TRBV6-5 and TRBJ1-1; 7 nucleotides match TRBD1. The CDR3 is made up of 14 amino acids. V shed 8 bases, J shed 4 bases, and the junction held 10 bases outside the gene matches. The germline V gene has CDR1 MNHEY and CDR2 SVGAGI.

The chain links TRBV6-5 to TRBJ2-1, with no clear D. Germline CDR1 is MNHEY and CDR2 is SVGAGI. The CDR3 covers 15 residues. V lost 4 bases and J 5 bases, leaving 15 bases between the germline ends. The CDR3 sequence: CASSLFGFRDNEQFF. The CDR3 DNA reads TGTGCCAGCAGTTTATTCGGGTTCCGTGACAATGAGCAGTTCTTC.

This clone turned up a few times. This chain joins TRBV5-4 and TRBJ2-1, with D possibly matching TRBD2 (6 bases). This CDR3 comprises 16 residues. Trimming left V 0 bases short and J 6 bases short, with 16 bases between. The germline CDR1 and CDR2 sequences are SGHNT and YYREEE (reference sequence). CDR3 residues: CASSLGVADVLNEQFF. In DNA, the CDR3 is TGTGCCAGCAGCTTGGGGGTAGCGGACGTTCTCAATGAGCAGTTCTTC.

This clone was seen a few times. The chain uses TRBV2 and TRBJ2-1, with 15 bases fitting TRBD2. V was pared by 5 bases and J by 2 bases, with 10 bases of the junction left unmatched. This CDR3 contains 19 residues. Germline values: CDR1 SNHLY, CDR2 FYNNEI. The CDR3 is CASSKNQGLAGGPYNEQFF. In DNA, the CDR3 is TGTGCCAGCAGTAAAAATCAAGGACTAGCGGGAGGGCCCTACAATGAGCAGTTCTTC. Based on the CDR3 plus reference TRBV2 and TRBJ2-1, the full variable domain is EPEVTQTPSHQVTQMGQEVILRCVPISNHLYFYWYRQILGQKVEFLVSFYNNEISEKSEIFDDQFSVERPDGSNFTLKIRSTKLEDSAMYFCASSKNQGLAGGPYNEQFFGPGTRLTVL.

V is TRBV6-1 and J is TRBJ2-2; D is perhaps TRBD1 or TRBD2 (5 bases each). V was clipped by 0 bases and J by 0 bases, with 5 bases between them. CDR3 length: 15 residues. Germline V gene sequence: CDR1 MNHNS, CDR2 SASEGT. CDR3 nucleotides: TGTGCCAGCAGTGAAGCGGGGGCGAACACCGGGGAGCTGTTTTTT. This translates into CASSEAGANTGELFF.

The chain joins TRBV15 to TRBJ2-7, with a possible D match to TRBD2 (6 bases). Per germline, CDR1 LNHNV and CDR2 YYDKDF (reference sequence). CDR3 size: 19 residues. The V gene lost 0 bases and the J gene lost 4 bases, with 25 bases spanning the gap. The CDR3 sequence: CATSRDYSLARDSLYEQYF. CDR3 in DNA: TGTGCCACCAGCAGAGATTATTCGCTAGCCCGGGACTCCCTTTACGAGCAGTACTTC. Looking up the rest from reference TRBV15 and TRBJ2-7 gives the full variable domain: DAMVIQNPRYQVTQFGKPVTLSCSQTLNHNVMYWYQQKSSQAPKLLFHYYDKDFNNEADTPDNFQSRRPNTSFCFLDIRSPGLGDTAMYLCATSRDYSLARDSLYEQYFGPGTRLTVT.

The gene calls are TRBV10-3 and TRBJ1-1; D is unresolved. The V and J ends lost 6 bases and 4 bases respectively, with 9 bases between them. Germline values: CDR1 ENHRY, CDR2 SYGVKD. The CDR3 spans 12 residues. CDR3 loop: CAIRGESTEAFF. CDR3 coding DNA: TGTGCCATCAGGGGAGAAAGCACTGAAGCTTTCTTT.

V usage is TRBV18 and J usage is TRBJ1-2; D is unresolved. The CDR3 runs to 14 residues. Trimming stripped 0 bases from V and 5 bases from J, with 10 bases between. Germline V gene lookup returns CDR1 KGHSH and CDR2 LQKENI. Written as DNA, the CDR3 is TGTGCCAGCTCACCACCGTCAGTGAAGTATGGCTACACCTTC. This encodes CASSPPSVKYGYTF.

This chain connects TRBV7-3 to TRBJ1-5, with D unclear. The CDR3 is 13 amino acids. V was shortened by 5 bases and J by 4 bases, with 9 bases between the two germline ends. Germline V lookup: CDR1 SGHTA, CDR2 FQGTGA. CDR3: CASSPAVNQPQHF. CDR3 coding DNA: TGTGCCAGCAGCCCCGCCGTAAATCAGCCCCAGCATTTT.

This clone was seen more than once but under ten times. The V and J genes are TRBV5-6 and TRBJ1-2; 9 nucleotides agree with TRBD1. V dropped 4 bases and J dropped 6; count of bases not matched to a gene: 7. This CDR3 contains 14 residues. CDR1 is SGHDT and CDR2 is YYEEEE in the germline V gene. The CDR3 nucleotides are TGTGCCAGCAGCCGGCTGGACAGGGGAGATGGCTACACCTTC. Translated, it gives CASSRLDRGDGYTF. Using reference TRBV5-6 and TRBJ1-2 for the parts outside the CDR3, the full variable domain is DAGVTQSPTHLIKTRGQQVTLRCSPKSGHDTVSWYQQALGQGPQFIFQYYEEEERQRGNFPDRFSGHQFPNYSSELNVNALLLGDSALYLCASSRLDRGDGYTFGSGTRLTVV.

The V and J genes are TRBV5-1 and TRBJ1-2; D is unclear. V was clipped by 0 bases and J by 2 bases, with 14 bases between them. Germline CDR1 is SGHRS and CDR2 is YFSETQ. This CDR3 is built from 16 residues. The CDR3: CASSLAVEERNYGYTF. CDR3 DNA sequence: TGCGCCAGCAGCTTGGCCGTGGAGGAGCGAAACTATGGCTACACCTTC.

This clone occurred a few times. The chain recombines TRBV7-3 with TRBJ2-3; TRBD2 aligns across 11 bases. CDR3 length: 17 residues. Trimming removed 5 bases from V and 5 bases from J; junction bases left unmatched: 12. The germline V gene encodes CDR1 SGHTA and CDR2 FQGTGA. CDR3: CASSNPYSGGAGDTQYF. Here the CDR3 DNA reads TGTGCCAGCAGCAACCCATATAGCGGGGGGGCTGGAGATACGCAGTATTTT.

The rearrangement links TRBV11-3 to TRBJ2-1; 9 positions agree with TRBD1. The V gene end was trimmed by 2 bases and the J gene end by 7 bases; junction bases not matched to a gene: 6. The germline gives CDR1 SGHNT, CDR2 YENEEA. There are 15 residues in the CDR3. Here the CDR3 DNA reads TGTGCCAGCAGCTTAAGGGGACAGGGAGGGAATGAGCAGTTCTTC. Its protein product is CASSLRGQGGNEQFF.